This T cell receptor beta chain was sequenced during a study of blood T cell repertoires in COVID-19. Study summary: COVID-19 samples collected from the United States, Italy and Spain covered acute and convalescent phases. The analysed material was cDNA or gDNA that came from T cells, B-cell-depleted T cells, or PBMCs.

Original methodology: The assay estimated nucleated cells by amplifying reference gene primers. Libraries were prepared by immunoSEQ multiplex PCR; TCRdb keeps only in-frame clonotypes and omits some of them. From that table come the V and J calls and clone size; the DNA was used to work out D and trimming. The table records roughly 50,000 clones, about 84% of them present only once. Germline V lookup: CDR1 SGHVS, CDR2 FQNEAQ. V was trimmed by 1 base and J by 7 bases, leaving 5 bases between them. This CDR3 comprises 13 residues. The receptor was derived from a woman in her sixties or seventies with acute or convalescent COVID-19. The V and J genes are TRBV7-8 and TRBJ1-6; D remains ambiguous. Sequences were obtained from peripheral blood. The CDR3 DNA follows: TGTGCCAGCAGCTTAGACAGAAATTCACCCCTCCACTTT. Translating gives CASSLDRNSPLHF.